The 20 T cell receptor beta chains presented below share a single source sample, sequenced in a study of cytomegalovirus exposure and HLA in healthy donors. Here immunoSEQ multiplex PCR was the method, and the copy in TCRdb shows in-frame clones only, minus some. The repertoire holds tens of thousands of clones, with roughly 96% as singletons. Sequenced material: PBMCs. All receptors come from a man aged 18 to 30 in good health and CMV-seronegative.

The V call is TRBV2, the J call TRBJ2-7; 7 bases align to TRBD1. V gave up 6 bases and J gave up 1 base; unmatched junction bases: 6. The CDR3 length is 14 residues. In germline, CDR1 is SNHLY, CDR2 FYNNEI. CDR3 sequence (DNA): TGTGCCAGCAGGGGCGACAGGGCTTCCTACGAGCAGTACTTC. Translating it yields CASRGDRASYEQYF. Filled out from reference TRBV2 and TRBJ2-7, the complete variable domain reads EPEVTQTPSHQVTQMGQEVILRCVPISNHLYFYWYRQILGQKVEFLVSFYNNEISEKSEIFDDQFSVERPDGSNFTLKIRSTKLEDSAMYFCASRGDRASYEQYFGPGTRLTVT.

J is TRBJ1-1 and V is TRBV4-2, with D perhaps matching TRBD1 (5 bases). This CDR3 comprises 18 residues. Trimming left V 0 bases short and J 5 bases short, with 22 bases between. Germline V lookup: CDR1 LGHNA, CDR2 YNFKEQ. The CDR3 nucleotides read TGTGCCAGCAGCCAAGATAATCCCTATGGGGGGTTCGATACTGAAGCTTTCTTT. Protein sequence: CASSQDNPYGGFDTEAFF.

The chain couples TRBV27 to TRBJ2-5, with TRBD1 matching 7 bases. The germline V gene has CDR1 MNHEY and CDR2 SMNVEV (reference sequence). The length of the CDR3 is 15 residues. With 8 bases clipped from V and 2 bases from J, the junction kept 11 bases outside the gene matches. The CDR3 loop reads CASPYLQGVQETQYF. DNA for the CDR3: TGTGCCAGCCCATACCTTCAGGGGGTTCAAGAGACCCAGTACTTC.

The chain couples TRBV11-2 to TRBJ2-5; TRBD2 agrees at 7 bases. The trim removed 1 base at V and 3 bases at J, leaving 8 bases unmatched. Germline-derived CDR1 and CDR2 are SGHAT and FQNNGV. The CDR3 runs 16 residues. DNA for the CDR3: TGTGCCAGCAGCTTAGGGGCTAGCGGATCAGAAGAGACCCAGTACTTC. It encodes CASSLGASGSEETQYF.

The rearrangement links TRBV19 to TRBJ1-1; possibly TRBD1 for D (5 bases). The length of the CDR3 is 13 residues. Trimming shortened V by 5 bases and J by 4 bases, and 11 bases separated the two germline ends. CDR1 and CDR2 (germline): LNHDA, SQIVND (reference sequence). CDR3 sequence: CASSSRRGTEAFF. As DNA, the CDR3 is TGTGCCAGTAGTTCCCGGAGGGGCACTGAAGCTTTCTTT.

The chain is built from TRBV27 and TRBJ2-1, with D unresolved. V shed 5 bases and J shed 5 bases, with 4 bases lying between them. This CDR3 spans 11 amino acids. The germline V gene has CDR1 MNHEY and CDR2 SMNVEV (reference sequence). CDR3 in DNA: TGTGCCAGCAGTCAGAACAATGAGCAGTTCTTC. This codes for CASSQNNEQFF.

The chain uses TRBV15 and TRBJ1-6; unclear D gene. The CDR3 sequence is 14 residues long. V was shortened by 9 bases and J by 0 bases, with 9 bases between the two germline ends. In germline, CDR1 is LNHNV, CDR2 YYDKDF (reference sequence). The DNA of the CDR3 is TGTGCCACTGGAGACCGCTCCTATAATTCACCCCTCCACTTT. It translates to CATGDRSYNSPLHF.

The table lists this clone with a few counts. The rearrangement joins TRBV5-1 to TRBJ2-7, with 11 bases matching TRBD1. Germline V lookup: CDR1 SGHRS, CDR2 YFSETQ. The CDR3 is 14 residues long. J was trimmed by 5 bases and V by 3 bases; bases with no gene match: 4. The CDR3 protein is CASSSGTGGNEQYF. CDR3 sequence (DNA): TGCGCCAGCAGCTCCGGGACAGGGGGAAACGAGCAGTACTTC.

The V and J genes are TRBV18 and TRBJ1-2; D perhaps matches TRBD1 (5 bases). Germline CDR1 KGHSH, CDR2 LQKENI. CDR3 length: 13 residues. Trimming shortened V by 5 bases and J by 2 bases, and 9 bases separated the two germline ends. The CDR3 DNA follows: TGTGCCAGCTCATTGACAGAAAACTATGGCTACACCTTC. It specifies CASSLTENYGYTF.

In its sample, this clone was seen once. This sequence joins TRBV13 and TRBJ1-3, with a tentative D call TRBD1 (6 bases). The V gene lost 4 bases and the J gene lost 0 bases, with 16 bases spanning the gap. The CDR3 totals 17 residues. Germline CDR1 and CDR2: PRHDT and FYEKMQ (reference sequence). CDR3 DNA: TGTGCCAGCAGCTCCTCGACAGGACCGGTCTCTGGAAACACCATATATTTT. This gives the protein CASSSSTGPVSGNTIYF.

The chain links TRBV5-6 to TRBJ2-3; no clear D. Trimming took 0 bases from V and 4 from J, leaving 12 bases between them. This CDR3 comprises 15 residues. Germline assignment: CDR1 SGHDT and CDR2 YYEEEE. This CDR3 reads CASSLADTLADTQYF. The DNA for the CDR3 is TGTGCCAGCAGCTTGGCCGACACTTTGGCAGATACGCAGTATTTT.

The chain recombines TRBV2 with TRBJ2-7, with 8 bases aligning to TRBD1. Germline V lookup: CDR1 SNHLY, CDR2 FYNNEI. The CDR3 runs 13 residues. The junction had 4 bases not matched to a gene; V was cut back by 6 bases and J by 3 bases. DNA of the CDR3: TGTGCCAGCAGGCTTACAGGGGGCTACGAGCAGTACTTC. It is translated as CASRLTGGYEQYF.

V gene TRBV27 combines with J gene TRBJ2-3; 10 nucleotides line up with TRBD2. Germline V gene lookup returns CDR1 MNHEY and CDR2 SMNVEV (reference sequence). The V segment lost 8 bases and the J segment 1 base; nucleotides outside the gene matches: 9. This CDR3 contains 16 residues. CDR3 in amino acids: CASAPLSGRGTDTQYF. CDR3 sequence (DNA): TGTGCCAGCGCACCGTTGAGCGGGAGGGGCACAGATACGCAGTATTTT.

This chain uses TRBV2 with TRBJ2-7, with D perhaps matching TRBD2 (6 bases). The CDR3 has 12 residues. V gave up 3 bases and J gave up 3 bases, with 6 bases separating them. The germline V gene has CDR1 SNHLY and CDR2 FYNNEI. In nucleotides, the CDR3 is TGTGCCAGCAGTGAGGGGGGCTACGAGCAGTACTTC. Translation: CASSEGGYEQYF. Looking up the rest from reference TRBV2 and TRBJ2-7 gives the full variable domain: EPEVTQTPSHQVTQMGQEVILRCVPISNHLYFYWYRQILGQKVEFLVSFYNNEISEKSEIFDDQFSVERPDGSNFTLKIRSTKLEDSAMYFCASSEGGYEQYFGPGTRLTVT.

The chain joins TRBV9 to TRBJ1-4; tentative D call: TRBD1 (5 bases). The length of the CDR3 is 14 residues. Per the germline V gene, CDR1 is SGDLS and CDR2 is YYNGEE. V lost 3 bases and J 8 bases, leaving 14 bases between the germline ends. CDR3 sequence (DNA): TGTGCCAGCAGCGAGGGCGGAGGGGCGGAAAAACTGTTTTTT. Protein product: CASSEGGGAEKLFF.

V and J are TRBV10-3 and TRBJ2-1; D ambiguous. The germline CDR1 and CDR2 sequences are ENHRY and SYGVKD. The CDR3 contains 12 residues. V gave up 2 bases and J gave up 9 bases, with 8 bases separating them. This CDR3 reads CAISETGIEQFF. The CDR3 DNA reads TGTGCCATCAGTGAGACCGGTATTGAGCAGTTCTTC.

The count of this clone is one. This chain links TRBV7-9 with TRBJ2-2; no clear D. Trimming left V 3 bases short and J 3 bases short, with 8 bases between. The V gene's germline CDR1 is SEHNR and CDR2 FQNEAQ (reference sequence). The CDR3 loop spans 14 amino acids. The CDR3 DNA is TGTGCCAGCAGCTTTGGAGACCACACCGGGGAGCTGTTTTTT. Its protein is CASSFGDHTGELFF. Filled out from reference TRBV7-9 and TRBJ2-2, the complete variable domain reads DTGVSQNPRHKITKRGQNVTFRCDPISEHNRLYWYRQTLGQGPEFLTYFQNEAQLEKSRLLSDRFSAERPKGSFSTLEIQRTEQGDSAMYLCASSFGDHTGELFFGEGSRLTVL.

The rearrangement links TRBV5-5 to TRBJ1-2; 7 bases are a match to TRBD1. The CDR3 spans 16 residues. V shed 0 bases and J 5 bases; nucleotides not matched to a gene: 10. Germline loops: CDR1 SGHKS, CDR2 YYEKEE (reference sequence). The CDR3 DNA follows: TGTGCCAGCAGCTTGGGACAGGGAGGCGCGGTGTATGGCTACACCTTC. This sequence encodes CASSLGQGGAVYGYTF. The full variable domain, with the rest looked up from reference TRBV5-5 and TRBJ1-2, is DAGVTQSPTHLIKTRGQQVTLRCSPISGHKSVSWYQQVLGQGPQFIFQYYEKEERGRGNFPDRFSARQFPNYSSELNVNALLLGDSALYLCASSLGQGGAVYGYTFGSGTRLTVV.

This clone has more than one count but fewer than ten. For the CDR3, the DNA is TGTGCCAGCAGTTACTCGAGCGCTTTGAACACTGAAGCTTTCTTT. Translated: CASSYSSALNTEAFF. The genes are TRBV6-5 and TRBJ1-1, with D unclear. The CDR3 is 15 amino acids. Per germline, CDR1 MNHEY and CDR2 SVGAGI. V lost 0 bases and J 0 bases, leaving 8 bases between the germline ends.

This chain links TRBV10-1 with TRBJ2-1; D might be TRBD2 (6 bases). CDR1 WNHNN and CDR2 SYGVQD come from the germline V gene (reference sequence). V lost 9 bases and J 3 bases, leaving 6 bases between the germline ends. CDR3 length: 11 amino acids. The DNA of the CDR3 is TGCGCCAGGGACTACTACAATGAGCAGTTCTTC. It codes for CARDYYNEQFF.